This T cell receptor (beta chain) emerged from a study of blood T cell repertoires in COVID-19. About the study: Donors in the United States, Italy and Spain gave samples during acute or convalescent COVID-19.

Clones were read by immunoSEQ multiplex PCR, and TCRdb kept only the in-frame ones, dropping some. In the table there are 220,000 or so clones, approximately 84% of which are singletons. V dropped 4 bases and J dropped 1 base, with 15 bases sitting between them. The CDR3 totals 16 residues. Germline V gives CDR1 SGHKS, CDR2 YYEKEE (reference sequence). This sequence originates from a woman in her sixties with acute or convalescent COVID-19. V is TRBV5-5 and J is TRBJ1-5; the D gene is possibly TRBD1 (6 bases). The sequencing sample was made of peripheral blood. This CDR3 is CASSRGGTGSNQPQHF. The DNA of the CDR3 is TGTGCCAGCAGCCGGGGGGGAACAGGGAGCAATCAGCCCCAGCATTTT.